This TCR beta chain appears in the sequencing data of a study of neurological immune-mediated disorders. Study overall: About 90% of the roughly 35 multiple sclerosis patients had relapsing-remitting disease; 3 had secondary progressive.

CDR1 and CDR2 from the germline V gene are DFQATT and SNEGSKA (reference sequence). The V gene end was trimmed by 6 bases and the J gene end by 4 bases; junction bases not matched to a gene: 7. The CDR3 has 13 amino acids. This clonotype was detected ten times or more. What it binds is unknown. Over 160 million TCR-beta sequences from 15-18 subjects came from every sequencing run. TCRdb re-called the 5' RACE reads with MiXCR, one entry per CDR3 protein. The profile shows 55,000 or so distinct CDR3 sequences, 3% to 4% of them singletons. Whole-study findings and limits: The absence of any CDR3 amino acid sequence shared by expanded clones across subjects suggests that repertoires were private in all groups. The multiple sclerosis repertoire cluster had no clinical or MRI correlate.

The chain couples TRBV20-1 to TRBJ1-2; 8 nucleotides agree with TRBD1. Sequencing used CD4+ T cells from blood. The TCR originated in a woman in her thirties or forties with multiple sclerosis. The CDR3 sequence is CSAGQGSPYGYTF. The CDR3 coding sequence is TGCAGTGCCGGACAGGGTTCCCCCTATGGCTACACCTTC.